A single sample gave rise to the 24 T cell receptor beta chains below, sequenced in a study of OX40 agonist ivuxolimab in advanced cancers. Assay used: immunoSEQ multiplex PCR; TCRdb lists only in-frame clones, some missing. The sample has tens of thousands of clones; approximately 86% are singletons. The sample in question was CD4+ or CD8+ T cells sorted from blood, obtained in a trial of the OX40 agonist ivuxolimab. Receptors were obtained from an adult with an advanced solid tumor such as melanoma, head and neck, liver or kidney cancer.

This chain joins TRBV2 and TRBJ2-5; D unresolved. This CDR3 region has 13 residues. Trimming removed 2 bases at V and 4 bases at J, with 8 bases between. The germline V gene encodes CDR1 SNHLY and CDR2 FYNNEI. CDR3 DNA: TGTGCCAGCAGTGAACGGCAGGTAGAGACCCAGTACTTC. Amino acid sequence: CASSERQVETQYF.

Notes on this clone: Other DNA sequences in this sample translate to the same CDR3. The rearrangement joins TRBV29-1 to TRBJ2-2, with unresolved D. The CDR3 length is 10 residues. The germline gives CDR1 SQVTM, CDR2 ANQGSEA. The germline V and J ends were trimmed by 5 bases and 3 bases, with 1 base remaining between them. The CDR3 is CSVYTGELFF. CDR3 coding DNA: TGCAGCGTTTACACCGGGGAGCTGTTTTTT.

The chain is built from TRBV4-1 and TRBJ2-7, with 11 nucleotides matching TRBD2. The CDR3 contains 16 residues. Germline loops: CDR1 MGHRA, CDR2 YSYEKL. V lost 3 bases to trimming and J lost 0 bases; unmatched junction nucleotides: 4. The CDR3 DNA reads as TGCGCCAGCAGCCAGACGACTAGCGGGGTCTCCTACGAGCAGTACTTC. It encodes CASSQTTSGVSYEQYF.

There are a few counts of this clone. The chain is built from TRBV6-1 and TRBJ1-1, with D perhaps TRBD1 (5 bases). The CDR3 contains 12 residues. Germline loops: CDR1 MNHNS, CDR2 SASEGT. V lost 2 bases, J lost 7 bases, and 8 bases lay in between. Here the CDR3 DNA reads TGTGCCAGCAGTGAACTCGACAGTGAAGCTTTCTTT. This sequence encodes CASSELDSEAFF.

This chain connects TRBV4-1 to TRBJ1-1, with 7 nucleotides matching TRBD1. Germline values: CDR1 MGHRA, CDR2 YSYEKL. The CDR3 runs to 15 residues. V shed 5 bases, J shed 7 bases, and the junction held 13 bases outside the gene matches. The chain's CDR3 is CASSESTGDGDEAFF. The CDR3 DNA reads as TGCGCCAGCAGCGAATCTACAGGGGACGGAGATGAAGCTTTCTTT.

The chain couples TRBV7-8 to TRBJ1-2, with D tentatively TRBD1 (6 bases). Per germline, CDR1 SGHVS and CDR2 FQNEAQ. V shed 4 bases and J shed 3 bases, with 6 bases lying between them. There are 12 residues in the CDR3. CDR3 coding DNA: TGTGCCAGCAGCTCAGGGGACTATGGCTACACCTTC. This encodes CASSSGDYGYTF.

The CDR3 is CASSRSNTEAFF. Written as DNA, the CDR3 is TGTGCCAGCAGCCGTTCCAACACTGAAGCTTTCTTT. V usage is TRBV9 and J usage is TRBJ1-1; D remains unclear. The CDR3 extends over 12 amino acids. The germline V and J ends were trimmed by 4 bases and 2 bases, with 6 bases remaining between them. Germline values: CDR1 SGDLS, CDR2 YYNGEE. Using reference TRBV9 and TRBJ1-1 for the parts outside the CDR3, the full variable domain is DSGVTQTPKHLITATGQRVTLRCSPRSGDLSVYWYQQSLDQGLQFLIQYYNGEERAKGNILERFSAQQFPDLHSELNLSSLELGDSALYFCASSRSNTEAFFGQGTRLTVV.

The J gene is TRBJ2-7, the V gene TRBV27; D possibly corresponds to TRBD2 (6 bases). The V gene's germline CDR1 is MNHEY and CDR2 SMNVEV (reference sequence). Trimming removed 2 bases from V and 0 bases from J, with 8 bases in between. The CDR3 covers 14 residues. The CDR3 is CASSLAGSSYEQYF. Here the CDR3 DNA reads TGTGCCAGCAGTTTAGCCGGGAGCTCCTACGAGCAGTACTTC.

This clone was observed once. V usage is TRBV27 and J usage is TRBJ1-4; D possibly corresponds to TRBD1 (5 bases). V lost 3 bases and J 5 bases, leaving 13 bases between the germline ends. The CDR3 runs 15 residues. Germline CDR1 is MNHEY and CDR2 is SMNVEV (reference sequence). The CDR3 DNA is TGTGCCAGCAGTTTTCGGGGCAGAGAAAATGAAAAACTGTTTTTT. Protein product: CASSFRGRENEKLFF.

The chain employs TRBV19 and TRBJ2-2, with D tentatively TRBD1 (5 bases). CDR1 LNHDA and CDR2 SQIVND come from the germline V gene (reference sequence). Trimming took off 5 bases at V and 3 bases at J, with 10 bases between the two ends. This CDR3 spans 14 amino acids. This CDR3 is CASSSGFDTGELFF. The CDR3 coding sequence is TGTGCCAGTAGTTCAGGGTTCGACACCGGGGAGCTGTTTTTT.

The gene calls are TRBV6-1 and TRBJ1-1; D might be TRBD1 (5 bases). The CDR3 loop spans 15 amino acids. From germline, CDR1 is MNHNS and CDR2 SASEGT. Trimming cost V 10 bases and J 4 bases, with 22 bases left between them. The CDR3 region is CATLAGPLQGTEAFF. As DNA, the CDR3 is TGTGCCACTCTGGCAGGTCCGCTTCAGGGCACTGAAGCTTTCTTT.

This chain joins TRBV10-2 and TRBJ2-7; no clear D gene. Germline-derived CDR1 and CDR2 are WSHSY and SAAADI. There are 12 residues in the CDR3. Trimming took 5 bases from V and 5 from J, leaving 10 bases between them. CDR3 nucleotides: TGCGCCAGCAGTTTCGGCAGTCACGAGCAGTACTTC. Amino acid sequence: CASSFGSHEQYF.

The V call is TRBV18, the J call TRBJ2-7; D may be TRBD2 (6 bases). Germline V gene lookup returns CDR1 KGHSH and CDR2 LQKENI. Trimming cost V 0 bases and J 0 bases, with 12 bases left between them. CDR3 length: 16 amino acids. CDR3 amino acids: CASSPPWGVNSYEQYF. The CDR3 DNA sequence: TGTGCCAGCTCACCACCGTGGGGGGTGAACTCCTACGAGCAGTACTTC.

The J gene is TRBJ1-4, the V gene TRBV7-8; tentative D call: TRBD1 (5 bases). The CDR3 runs 16 residues. Germline V lookup: CDR1 SGHVS, CDR2 FQNEAQ. V lost 1 base, J lost 7 bases, and 16 bases lay in between. Here the CDR3 reads CASSLVVGALFEKLFF. The DNA of the CDR3 is TGTGCCAGCAGCTTAGTGGTCGGGGCCCTTTTTGAAAAACTGTTTTTT.

The V call is TRBV7-8, the J call TRBJ1-2, with D uncertain. The CDR3 runs to 14 residues. The V and J ends lost 6 bases and 0 bases respectively, with 11 bases between them. The germline gives CDR1 SGHVS, CDR2 FQNEAQ. The CDR3 sequence is CASRPRDSNYGYTF. CDR3 bases: TGTGCCAGCAGACCGAGGGATTCTAACTATGGCTACACCTTC.

This chain links TRBV7-6 with TRBJ2-7; weak D call: TRBD1 (5 bases). Deletions cut 0 bases from V and 2 bases from J, with 8 bases between. The V gene's germline CDR1 is SGHVS and CDR2 FNYEAQ. This CDR3 comprises 14 residues. CDR3 amino acids: CASSLAQETYEQYF. CDR3 coding DNA: TGTGCCAGCAGCTTAGCACAGGAAACCTACGAGCAGTACTTC.

The rearrangement links TRBV11-2 to TRBJ2-1; 7 bases match TRBD2. This CDR3 is 16 amino acids long. CDR1 and CDR2 from the germline V gene are SGHAT and FQNNGV. V gave up 3 bases and J gave up 0 bases; unmatched junction bases: 5. CDR3 region: CASSFASGDSYNEQFF. In nucleotides, the CDR3 is TGTGCCAGCAGCTTCGCTAGCGGAGACTCCTACAATGAGCAGTTCTTC.

The chain couples TRBV6-5 to TRBJ2-7, with unresolved D. V shed 6 bases and J shed 6 bases, with 15 bases lying between them. The CDR3 sequence is 13 residues long. Per germline, CDR1 MNHEY and CDR2 SVGAGI. The CDR3 DNA follows: TGTGCCAGCAGCCTCCAAGACTTACTCGAGCAGTACTTC. This sequence encodes CASSLQDLLEQYF.

The chain links TRBV5-4 to TRBJ1-1; 8 bases fit TRBD1. The CDR3 contains 16 residues. CDR1 is SGHNT, CDR2 YYREEE, per germline (reference sequence). After removal of 2 bases from V and 0 bases from J, the junction contained 6 bases not matched to a gene. This CDR3 reads CASSFPGQDMNTEAFF. For the CDR3, the DNA is TGTGCCAGCAGCTTCCCGGGACAGGACATGAACACTGAAGCTTTCTTT.

V usage is TRBV6-5 and J usage is TRBJ2-1, with a tentative D call TRBD1 (5 bases). There are 13 residues in the CDR3. The V and J ends lost 2 bases and 5 bases respectively, with 7 bases between them. Germline V gene sequence: CDR1 MNHEY, CDR2 SVGAGI. The CDR3 coding sequence is TGTGCCAGCAGTTACAGGGGAAACAATGAGCAGTTCTTC. Its protein product is CASSYRGNNEQFF.

The chain has TRBV9 and TRBJ2-4; TRBD1 might be the D (6 bases). Germline-derived CDR1 and CDR2 are SGDLS and YYNGEE. The CDR3 length is 14 residues. Between the trimmed V and J ends, which lost 4 bases and 8 bases, there was a span of 16 bases. Here the CDR3 reads CASSPAQGDDIQYF. The CDR3 DNA sequence: TGTGCCAGCAGCCCGGCACAGGGTGATGACATTCAGTACTTC.

This chain joins TRBV6-4 and TRBJ2-1; 8 nucleotides agree with TRBD2. Trimming cost V 8 bases and J 0 bases; bases outside gene matches: 6. This CDR3 has 15 amino acids. CDR1 MRHNA and CDR2 SNTAGT come from the germline V gene. CDR3 sequence: CASAARGDSYNEQFF. DNA of the CDR3: TGTGCCAGCGCTGCGCGGGGGGACTCCTACAATGAGCAGTTCTTC.

The rearrangement uses TRBV15 and TRBJ1-3; TRBD1 agrees at 7 bases. The V and J ends lost 8 bases and 4 bases, in that order; junction bases with no gene match: 2. The CDR3 extends over 12 amino acids. The germline CDR1 and CDR2 sequences are LNHNV and YYDKDF (reference sequence). The CDR3 is CATEGAGNTIYF. Here the CDR3 DNA reads TGTGCCACCGAGGGGGCCGGAAACACCATATATTTT.

This chain uses TRBV9 with TRBJ2-5; TRBD2 might be the D (5 bases). V was shortened by 6 bases and J by 5 bases, with 8 bases between the two germline ends. This CDR3 contains 11 residues. Germline V gene data show CDR1 as SGDLS and CDR2 as YYNGEE. CDR3 nucleotide sequence: TGTGCCAGCACGTCGGGGGAGACCCAGTACTTC. Translation: CASTSGETQYF.